One sample yielded the 16 T cell receptor beta chains listed below, sequenced in a study of cytomegalovirus exposure and HLA in healthy donors. Amplification used 60 Vbeta primers and 13 Jbeta primers. TCRdb's table, derived via immunoSEQ multiplex PCR, lists solely in-frame clones and lacks some. Of some 120,000 clones listed, roughly 78% are singletons. Sequenced sample: PBMCs. These receptors were taken from a man aged 30-40 years in good health and CMV-seropositive.

The CDR3 coding sequence is TGTGCCTGGAGTGGGGGACTTTCGGGGGCTGAAGCTTTCTTT. Its translation: CAWSGGLSGAEAFF. The genes are TRBV30 and TRBJ1-1; D possibly corresponds to TRBD1 (5 bases). This CDR3 spans 14 amino acids. With 1 base removed from V and 6 bases from J, the gap between germline ends came to 15 bases. CDR1 is GTSNPN, CDR2 SVGIG, per germline (reference sequence).

The V and J genes are TRBV11-2 and TRBJ1-1, with a weak D call TRBD1 (5 bases). Trimming stripped 2 bases from V and 1 base from J, with 17 bases between. From germline, CDR1 is SGHAT and CDR2 FQNNGV. The CDR3 is 17 amino acids. The CDR3 coding sequence is TGTGCCAGCAGCTTATTCATCAGGGCAGGACCGAACACTGAAGCTTTCTTT. This gives the protein CASSLFIRAGPNTEAFF.

As regards this clone: One end of the junction does not line up with germline, which may come from a read error. The chain is built from TRBV27 and TRBJ2-6, with TRBD1 as a possible D gene (5 bases). The CDR3 runs 15 residues. The V gene's germline CDR1 is MNHEY and CDR2 SMNVEV (reference sequence). CDR3 protein: CASRRTSSGANGLTF. In DNA form, the CDR3 reads TGTGCCAGCAGGCGGACAAGCTCTGGGGCCAACGGCCTGACTTTC.

The chain links TRBV7-3 to TRBJ2-1, with TRBD2 identical over 9 bases. CDR3 length equals 15 residues. V dropped 5 bases and J dropped 4; count of bases not matched to a gene: 6. The germline gives CDR1 SGHTA, CDR2 FQGTGA. Here the CDR3 reads CASSPIAGDYNEQFF. The DNA of the CDR3 is TGTGCCAGCAGCCCTATAGCGGGGGATTACAATGAGCAGTTCTTC.

This chain links TRBV7-2 with TRBJ1-4, with TRBD1 matching over 11 bases. The CDR3 extends over 14 amino acids. CDR1 is SGHTA and CDR2 is FQGNSA in the germline V gene. J gave up 8 bases and V 5 bases, and 4 bases lay outside the gene matches. As DNA, the CDR3 is TGTGCCAGCAGCCGGGACAGGGGGATGGAAAAACTGTTTTTT. It yields the protein CASSRDRGMEKLFF. Based on the CDR3 plus reference TRBV7-2 and TRBJ1-4, the full variable domain is GAGVSQSPSNKVTEKGKDVELRCDPISGHTALYWYRQSLGQGLEFLIYFQGNSAPDKSGLPSDRFSAERTGGSVSTLTIQRTQQEDSAVYLCASSRDRGMEKLFFGSGTQLSVL.

The rearrangement uses TRBV9 and TRBJ1-5; the D gene is possibly TRBD1 (5 bases). Germline V CDR1 and CDR2: SGDLS, YYNGEE. The CDR3 loop spans 15 amino acids. The V gene lost 0 bases and the J gene lost 2 bases, with 9 bases spanning the gap. The CDR3 coding sequence is TGTGCCAGCAGCGTAGGGGGGGTCGGCAATCAGCCCCAGCATTTT. Translated: CASSVGGVGNQPQHF. The full variable domain, rest sourced from reference TRBV9 and TRBJ1-5, is DSGVTQTPKHLITATGQRVTLRCSPRSGDLSVYWYQQSLDQGLQFLIQYYNGEERAKGNILERFSAQQFPDLHSELNLSSLELGDSALYFCASSVGGVGNQPQHFGDGTRLSIL.

The chain uses TRBV12-5 and TRBJ1-4; TRBD1 is a possible D gene (6 bases). Germline CDR1 is LGHNT and CDR2 is FRNRAP. The CDR3 spans 15 residues. V was pared by 2 bases and J by 4 bases, with 11 bases between. CDR3 sequence (DNA): TGTGCTAGTGGTTTGAAGGACAGTTTTAATGAAAAACTGTTTTTT. It yields the protein CASGLKDSFNEKLFF.

The V gene is TRBV18, the J gene TRBJ2-1; D is possibly TRBD1 (5 bases). With 3 bases removed from V and 10 bases from J, the gap between germline ends came to 16 bases. This CDR3 comprises 14 residues. The V gene's germline CDR1 is KGHSH and CDR2 LQKENI. The DNA for the CDR3 is TGTGCCAGCTCACCCGGGCAGGGCTTCGAGGAGCAGTTCTTC. Protein: CASSPGQGFEEQFF.

CDR3 sequence: CASSGTITYEQYF. CDR3 DNA: TGTGCCAGCAGTGGGACAATAACCTACGAGCAGTACTTC. This chain links TRBV2 with TRBJ2-7; possibly TRBD1 for D (5 bases). In germline, CDR1 is SNHLY, CDR2 FYNNEI. The CDR3 is 13 residues long. V lost 4 bases to trimming and J lost 2 bases, with 9 bases between them.

The chain recombines TRBV28 with TRBJ1-3; weak D call: TRBD1 (5 bases). V lost 4 bases to trimming and J lost 3 bases, with 10 bases between them. CDR1 and CDR2 (germline): MDHEN, SYDVKM. This CDR3 is 14 amino acids long. The CDR3 loop reads CASSSQGGGNTIYF. The CDR3 DNA follows: TGTGCCAGCAGTTCCCAGGGAGGTGGAAACACCATATATTTT.

The gene calls are TRBV11-2 and TRBJ1-2; D is perhaps TRBD1 (6 bases). The CDR3 runs 14 residues. V lost 5 bases to trimming and J lost 1 base, with 11 bases between them. Germline V gene sequence: CDR1 SGHAT, CDR2 FQNNGV. For the CDR3, the DNA is TGTGCCAGCAGCCCGGACAGCCTTAACTATGGCTACACCTTC. The encoded protein is CASSPDSLNYGYTF.

As regards this clone: The same CDR3 is also encoded by other DNA sequences in this sample. The rearrangement joins TRBV9 to TRBJ1-2, with a weak D call TRBD1 (5 bases). V shed 2 bases and J shed 3 bases, with 8 bases lying between them. This CDR3 is built from 13 residues. The germline CDR1 and CDR2 sequences are SGDLS and YYNGEE. The CDR3 reads CASSVGGDYGYTF. CDR3 DNA: TGTGCCAGCAGCGTTGGAGGGGACTATGGCTACACCTTC.

By proportion, this clone is medium-sized. This chain uses TRBV6-1 with TRBJ2-1, with 11 bases fitting TRBD2. Germline-derived CDR1 and CDR2 are MNHNS and SASEGT. The CDR3 is 15 amino acids. J was trimmed by 7 bases and V by 4 bases; bases with no gene match: 6. CDR3 in amino acids: CASSVAGGPSNEQFF. The CDR3 DNA is TGTGCCAGCAGTGTAGCGGGGGGGCCTAGTAATGAGCAGTTCTTC.

V and J are TRBV6-6 and TRBJ1-6; TRBD1 matches 7 bases. CDR3 length: 15 amino acids. The germline CDR1 and CDR2 sequences are MNHNY and SVGAGI (reference sequence). The V and J ends lost 4 bases and 7 bases, in that order; junction bases with no gene match: 7. CDR3 in amino acids: CASSSTDRDNSPLHF. The CDR3 DNA is TGTGCCAGCAGTTCCACCGACAGGGACAATTCACCCCTCCACTTT.

J is TRBJ2-3 and V is TRBV9; 11 positions agree with TRBD2. Trimming at V came to 4 bases and at J to 0 bases, leaving 4 bases not matched to a gene. The CDR3 contains 16 residues. Per germline, CDR1 SGDLS and CDR2 YYNGEE. DNA of the CDR3: TGTGCCAGCAGCCCTCTAGCGGGGGGTAGCACAGATACGCAGTATTTT. It codes for CASSPLAGGSTDTQYF.

The genes are TRBV19 and TRBJ1-2; 8 bases match TRBD1. CDR3 length: 14 residues. V gave up 3 bases and J gave up 0 bases; unmatched junction bases: 0. Germline V CDR1 and CDR2: LNHDA, SQIVND (reference sequence). CDR3 in DNA: TGTGCCAGTAGTATGGGACAGGCTAACTATGGCTACACCTTC. This gives the protein CASSMGQANYGYTF. Complete variable domain (other parts from reference TRBV19 and TRBJ1-2): DGGITQSPKYLFRKEGQNVTLSCEQNLNHDAMYWYRQDPGQGLRLIYYSQIVNDFQKGDIAEGYSVSREKKESFPLTVTSAQKNPTAFYLCASSMGQANYGYTFGSGTRLTVV.